The 23 T cell receptor beta chains below come from one sample, sequenced in a study of identical twins. In TCRdb, the 5' RACE reads were re-called with MiXCR into one record per CDR3 protein. The sample holds under 300,000 distinct CDR3 sequences, roughly 13% seen once. The sequencing sample was made of memory (CD45RO+) T cells sorted from blood. The receptors here all came from a woman aged 18-29 years in good health.

J is TRBJ2-7 and V is TRBV6-5; TRBD1 matches at 11 bases. The germline V gene has CDR1 MNHEY and CDR2 SVGAGI. This CDR3 contains 15 residues. Trimming removed 2 bases from V and 4 bases from J; junction bases left unmatched: 4. CDR3 coding DNA: TGTGCCAGCAGTTACGGCGGGACAGGGGGTTACGAGCAGTACTTC. Translation gives CASSYGGTGGYEQYF.

This clonotype was picked up many times. The rearrangement links TRBV20-1 to TRBJ2-1, with a weak D call TRBD1 (5 bases). The V and J ends lost 0 bases and 4 bases respectively, with 13 bases between them. This CDR3 comprises 15 residues. Germline values: CDR1 DFQATT, CDR2 SNEGSKA (reference sequence). The CDR3 DNA is TGCAGTGCTAGAGAAACCAAAAGGGGTTACAATGAGCAGTTCTTC. It encodes CSARETKRGYNEQFF.

In this sample, this clonotype turned up a few times. This chain joins TRBV5-6 and TRBJ2-7; 7 nucleotides match TRBD2. The CDR3 extends over 14 amino acids. V gave up 1 base and J gave up 4 bases; unmatched junction bases: 5. The germline gives CDR1 SGHDT, CDR2 YYEEEE. The CDR3 region has the DNA TGTGCCAGCAGCTTGTCTTTCGGGGGGTACGAGCAGTACTTC. Residues: CASSLSFGGYEQYF.

The chain links TRBV2 to TRBJ1-2; TRBD1 aligns across 7 bases. This CDR3 has 13 amino acids. Trimming removed 6 bases from V and 3 bases from J; junction bases left unmatched: 4. The germline V gene encodes CDR1 SNHLY and CDR2 FYNNEI. CDR3 in amino acids: CASRGDSYYGYTF. The CDR3 nucleotides read TGTGCCAGCAGGGGGGACAGCTACTATGGCTACACCTTC.

This clonotype has at least ten counts. The rearrangement joins TRBV27 to TRBJ1-5, with TRBD1 matching 9 bases. CDR1 is MNHEY and CDR2 is SMNVEV in the germline V gene (reference sequence). The CDR3 contains 17 residues. Unmatched junction bases numbered 8, after V lost 3 bases and J lost 2 bases. CDR3 sequence reads: CASSFSWGDRGNQPQHF. The CDR3 DNA is TGTGCCAGCAGTTTCAGTTGGGGGGACAGGGGCAATCAGCCCCAGCATTTT.

Only a few counts were recorded for this clonotype. V is TRBV6-1 and J is TRBJ2-7; 7 bases agree with TRBD1. V lost 5 bases and J lost 1; bases outside the gene matches: 5. This CDR3 region has 14 residues. Germline V gene lookup returns CDR1 MNHNS and CDR2 SASEGT. CDR3 protein: CASSTGEWSYEQYF. The CDR3, as DNA: TGTGCCAGCAGTACAGGGGAATGGTCCTACGAGCAGTACTTC.

This clonotype turned up a few times. The gene calls are TRBV20-1 and TRBJ1-5, with D maybe TRBD1 (6 bases). Per the germline V gene, CDR1 is DFQATT and CDR2 is SNEGSKA (reference sequence). The CDR3 consists of 15 residues. V gave up 5 bases and J gave up 4 bases, with 18 bases separating them. The CDR3 DNA sequence: TGCAGTGCTGCCTCGGGGGGGGGCGGGAATCAGCCCCAGCATTTT. Its protein product is CSAASGGGGNQPQHF.

This clonotype was counted a few times. V is TRBV20-1 and J is TRBJ2-7; D is unclear. Trimming left V 1 base short and J 4 bases short, with 14 bases between. CDR3 length equals 14 residues. CDR1 is DFQATT, CDR2 SNEGSKA, per germline (reference sequence). DNA of the CDR3: TGCAGTGCTAGAGGGGTCGGCCAACGATACGAGCAGTACTTC. Its translation is CSARGVGQRYEQYF.

This clonotype occurred many times. The chain has TRBV6-2 or TRBV6-3 and TRBJ1-1, with 9 nucleotides matching TRBD1. Per the germline V gene, CDR1 is MNHEY and CDR2 is SVGEGT. The CDR3 sequence is 14 residues long. V shed 6 bases and J 11 bases; nucleotides not matched to a gene: 13. The CDR3 coding sequence is TGTGCCAGCAGCCAAACAGGGGGCGAATCAACTGCTTTCTTT. Translated: CASSQTGGESTAFF.

The chain is built from TRBV5-6 and TRBJ1-1; D ambiguous. Per the germline V gene, CDR1 is SGHDT and CDR2 is YYEEEE. The germline V and J ends were trimmed by 4 bases and 3 bases, with 19 bases remaining between them. The CDR3 length is 16 residues. CDR3 coding DNA: TGTGCCAGCAGCGACCTACTTACAAGGGTGGACACTGAAGCTTTCTTT. Its translation: CASSDLLTRVDTEAFF.

To note about this clonotype: A single base separates this from a much larger clone, so it may be a read error. The V call is TRBV7-9, the J call TRBJ2-3; D remains unclear. Germline CDR1 is SEHNR and CDR2 is FQNEAQ (reference sequence). CDR3 length equals 12 residues. The V end lost 5 bases, the J end lost 0 bases, and 3 bases lay between the germline ends. CDR3 nucleotide sequence: TGTGCCAGCAGCCAGAGCACAGATACGCAGTATTTT. Amino acid sequence: CASSQSTDTQYF.

This clonotype appeared a few times. This sequence joins TRBV12-3 or TRBV12-4 and TRBJ2-7, with 7 nucleotides matching TRBD2. The ends lost 6 bases at V and 6 bases at J; junction bases unmatched: 2. This CDR3 has 11 residues. The CDR3 DNA is TGTGCCAGCAGGGGGGGGGGCGAGCAGTACTTC. Amino acids: CASRGGGEQYF.

This chain connects TRBV5-1 to TRBJ1-3; no clear D. Trimming shortened V by 4 bases and J by 2 bases, and 7 bases separated the two germline ends. The CDR3 runs 13 residues. Looked up from germline, CDR1 is SGHRS and CDR2 is YFSETQ. The CDR3 DNA reads as TGCGCCAGCAGCGAGGGTGCTGGAAACACCATATATTTT. It specifies CASSEGAGNTIYF.

Only a few counts were recorded for this clonotype. The chain is built from TRBV7-9 and TRBJ2-1; possibly TRBD2 for D (5 bases). Germline CDR1 and CDR2: SEHNR and FQNEAQ (reference sequence). With 1 base removed from V and 6 bases from J, the gap between germline ends came to 7 bases. The CDR3 length is 13 residues. The CDR3 DNA is TGTGCCAGCAGCTTAGGTGGACTCAATGAGCAGTTCTTC. It is translated as CASSLGGLNEQFF.

This clonotype occurred a few times. This chain connects TRBV5-6 to TRBJ1-5; D ambiguous. Germline assignment: CDR1 SGHDT and CDR2 YYEEEE. This CDR3 has 13 residues. V shed 4 bases and J shed 4 bases, with 9 bases lying between them. The chain's CDR3 is CASSPGSNQPQHF. The DNA for the CDR3 is TGTGCCAGCAGCCCGGGAAGTAATCAGCCCCAGCATTTT.

This clonotype turned up a few times. The gene calls are TRBV29-1 and TRBJ2-2; possibly TRBD2 for D (6 bases). Germline CDR1 SQVTM, CDR2 ANQGSEA. Trimming cost V 4 bases and J 7 bases, with 13 bases left between them. This CDR3 spans 13 amino acids. The CDR3 region is CSVGREFGGELFF. The CDR3 DNA sequence: TGCAGCGTTGGCCGGGAGTTCGGCGGGGAGCTGTTTTTT.

This chain connects TRBV6-1 to TRBJ1-1, with D unclear. V lost 1 base, J lost 3 bases, and 9 bases lay in between. This CDR3 is built from 14 residues. CDR1 is MNHNS, CDR2 SASEGT, per germline. The CDR3 bases are TGTGCCAGCAGTGAAGGTGGGAGGTACACTGAAGCTTTCTTT. It encodes CASSEGGRYTEAFF.

Note on this clonotype: Just one base apart from a much larger clone, this may be a read error. The gene calls are TRBV5-5 and TRBJ2-2; D not certain. This CDR3 is built from 12 residues. CDR1 SGHKS and CDR2 YYEKEE come from the germline V gene (reference sequence). This CDR3 is CVSSYNTGELFF. CDR3 DNA: TGTGTCAGCAGTTACAACACCGGGGAGCTGTTTTTT.

The rearrangement links TRBV7-8 to TRBJ1-2, with 9 bases identical to TRBD1. Germline V gene lookup returns CDR1 SGHVS and CDR2 FQNEAQ. With 5 bases clipped from V and 5 bases from J, the junction kept 21 bases outside the gene matches. CDR3 length: 19 amino acids. The chain's CDR3 is CASSRSYKLTGTGQYGYTF. CDR3 coding DNA: TGTGCCAGCAGCCGCTCTTACAAGCTGACAGGGACAGGGCAGTATGGCTACACCTTC. Supplemented by reference TRBV7-8 and TRBJ1-2, the full variable domain reads GAGVSQSPRYKVAKRGQDVALRCDPISGHVSLFWYQQALGQGPEFLTYFQNEAQLDKSGLPSDRFFAERPEGSVSTLKIQRTQQEDSAVYLCASSRSYKLTGTGQYGYTFGSGTRLTVV.

The chain employs TRBV27 and TRBJ1-6; D not resolved. V dropped 0 bases and J dropped 11 bases, with 5 bases sitting between them. This CDR3 comprises 12 residues. CDR1 is MNHEY, CDR2 SMNVEV, per germline (reference sequence). The chain's CDR3 is CASSLSGTPLHF. Written as DNA, the CDR3 is TGTGCCAGCAGTTTATCGGGGACACCCCTCCACTTT.

This clonotype has a handful of counts. This rearrangement joins TRBV20-1 to TRBJ2-3; no firm D call. V lost 5 bases and J 2 bases, leaving 8 bases between the germline ends. Germline lookup yields CDR1 DFQATT and CDR2 SNEGSKA (reference sequence). The CDR3 is made up of 12 amino acids. In DNA form, the CDR3 reads TGCAGTGCTCCCCGCTCCACAGATACGCAGTATTTT. The encoded protein is CSAPRSTDTQYF.

The gene calls are TRBV5-5 and TRBJ2-1; 10 bases fit TRBD1. Germline assignment: CDR1 SGHKS and CDR2 YYEKEE (reference sequence). Trimming removed 3 bases from V and 2 bases from J; junction bases left unmatched: 5. The CDR3 has 16 amino acids. CDR3 DNA sequence: TGTGCCAGCAGCTGGCGCGGACAGGGGGCCTACAATGAGCAGTTCTTC. It is translated as CASSWRGQGAYNEQFF.

The chain employs TRBV5-1 and TRBJ1-6; the match to TRBD1 covers 8 bases. With V trimmed by 4 bases and J by 6 bases, 6 bases remained unmatched. CDR1 and CDR2 (germline): SGHRS, YFSETQ. This CDR3 spans 15 amino acids. In nucleotides, the CDR3 is TGCGCCAGCAGCAGCGGGACAGGCACTAATTCACCCCTCCACTTT. It codes for CASSSGTGTNSPLHF.